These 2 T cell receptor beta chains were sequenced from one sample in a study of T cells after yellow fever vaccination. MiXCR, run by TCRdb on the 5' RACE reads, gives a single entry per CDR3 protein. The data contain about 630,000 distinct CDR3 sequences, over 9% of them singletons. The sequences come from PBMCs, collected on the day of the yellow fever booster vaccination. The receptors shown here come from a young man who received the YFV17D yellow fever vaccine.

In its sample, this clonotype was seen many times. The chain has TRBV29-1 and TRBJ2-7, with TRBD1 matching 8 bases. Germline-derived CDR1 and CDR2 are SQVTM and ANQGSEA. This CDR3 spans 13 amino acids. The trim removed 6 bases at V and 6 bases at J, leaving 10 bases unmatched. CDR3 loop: CSVGQGLVSEQYF. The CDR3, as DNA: TGCAGCGTAGGACAGGGTCTCGTATCCGAGCAGTACTTC.

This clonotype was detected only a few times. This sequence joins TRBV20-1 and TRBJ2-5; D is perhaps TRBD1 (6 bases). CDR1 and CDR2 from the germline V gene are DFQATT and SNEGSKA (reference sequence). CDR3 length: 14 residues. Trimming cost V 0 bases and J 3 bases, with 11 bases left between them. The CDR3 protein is CSARDWTVKETQYF. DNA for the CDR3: TGCAGTGCTAGAGATTGGACAGTCAAAGAGACCCAGTACTTC.